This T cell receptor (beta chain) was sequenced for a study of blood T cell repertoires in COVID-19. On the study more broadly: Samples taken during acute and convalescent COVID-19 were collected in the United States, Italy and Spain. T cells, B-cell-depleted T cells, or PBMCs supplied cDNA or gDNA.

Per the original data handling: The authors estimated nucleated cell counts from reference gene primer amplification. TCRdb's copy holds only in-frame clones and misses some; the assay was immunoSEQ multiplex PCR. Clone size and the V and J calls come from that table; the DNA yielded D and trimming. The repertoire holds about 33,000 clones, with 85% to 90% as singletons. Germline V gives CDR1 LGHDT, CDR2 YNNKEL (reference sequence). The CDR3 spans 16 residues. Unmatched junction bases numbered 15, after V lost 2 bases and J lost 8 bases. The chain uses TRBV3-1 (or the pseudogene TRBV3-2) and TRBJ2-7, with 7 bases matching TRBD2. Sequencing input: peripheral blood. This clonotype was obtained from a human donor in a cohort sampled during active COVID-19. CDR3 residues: CASSQHRGGRDWKQYF. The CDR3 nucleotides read TGTGCCAGCAGCCAACATAGGGGCGGGAGAGATTGGAAGCAGTACTTC.